The clone carrying this TCR beta chain was observed many times. Its matching antigen is unknown. This sample is part of a study of T cell repertoires in cytomegalovirus infection. At the level of the study: The authors relied on CMV epitopes, both recently identified HLA-C-restricted and well-studied HLA-B-restricted. Based on public TCR beta signatures, there were indications of CMV infection and of a matching HLA type.

Germline V gene data show CDR1 as MNHEY and CDR2 as SMNVEV (reference sequence). The CDR3 runs 14 residues. V shed 6 bases and J shed 5 bases, with 16 bases lying between them. MiXCR, applied by TCRdb to the reads, yields one record per CDR3 protein. The table has about 830,000 distinct CDR3 sequences, around a third seen once. The material sequenced was cultured CD8+ T cells from PBMCs, taken from culture after CMV antigen stimulation. This sequence joins TRBV27 and TRBJ1-1, with D possibly TRBD1 on 5 matching bases. This clonotype was sampled from a human donor in good health (CMV status not recorded). Some clones in this sample may be carry-over from other donors' samples. The CDR3 is CASSFGQGYTEAFF. The CDR3 nucleotides are TGTGCCAGCAGCTTTGGGCAGGGTTATACTGAAGCTTTCTTT.